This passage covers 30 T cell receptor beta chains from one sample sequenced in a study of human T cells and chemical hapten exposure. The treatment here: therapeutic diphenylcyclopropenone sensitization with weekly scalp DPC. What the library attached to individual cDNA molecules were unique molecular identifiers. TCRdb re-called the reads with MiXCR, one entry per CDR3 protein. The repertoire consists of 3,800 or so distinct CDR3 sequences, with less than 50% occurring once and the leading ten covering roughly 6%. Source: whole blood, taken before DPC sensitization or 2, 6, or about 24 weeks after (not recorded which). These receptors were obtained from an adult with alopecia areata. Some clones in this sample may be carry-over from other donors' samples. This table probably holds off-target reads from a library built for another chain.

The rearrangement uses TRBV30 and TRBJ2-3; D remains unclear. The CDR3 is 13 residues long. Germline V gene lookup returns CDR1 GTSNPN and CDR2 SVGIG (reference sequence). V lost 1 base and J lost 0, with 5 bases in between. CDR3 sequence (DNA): TGTGCCTGGAGTGGTGCTAGCACAGATACGCAGTATTTT. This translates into CAWSGASTDTQYF.

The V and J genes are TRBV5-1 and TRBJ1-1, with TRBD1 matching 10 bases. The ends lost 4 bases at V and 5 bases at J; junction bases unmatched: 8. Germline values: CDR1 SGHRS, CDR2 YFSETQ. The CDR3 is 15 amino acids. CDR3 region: CASSPLTGGLTEAFF. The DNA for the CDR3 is TGCGCCAGCAGCCCATTGACAGGGGGCCTTACTGAAGCTTTCTTT.

The CDR3 bases are TGTGCCAGCAGTTTCGGGACTAGCAAAGAGACCCAGTACTTC. Its translation is CASSFGTSKETQYF. The rearrangement uses TRBV6-2 or TRBV6-3 and TRBJ2-5; 9 bases map to TRBD2. This CDR3 region has 14 residues. Germline CDR1 is MNHEY and CDR2 is SVGEGT. The trim removed 4 bases at V and 3 bases at J, leaving 3 bases unmatched.

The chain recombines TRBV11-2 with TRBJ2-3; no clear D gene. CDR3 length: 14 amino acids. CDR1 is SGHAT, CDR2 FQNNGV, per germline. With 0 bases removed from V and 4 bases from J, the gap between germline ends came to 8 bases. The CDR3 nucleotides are TGTGCCAGCAGCTTAGATACGGCAGCAGATACGCAGTATTTT. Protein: CASSLDTAADTQYF. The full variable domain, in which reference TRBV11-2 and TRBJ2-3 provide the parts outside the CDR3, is EAGVAQSPRYKIIEKRQSVAFWCNPISGHATLYWYQQILGQGPKLLIQFQNNGVVDDSQLPKDRFSAERLKGVDSTLKIQPAKLEDSAVYLCASSLDTAADTQYFGPGTRLTVL.

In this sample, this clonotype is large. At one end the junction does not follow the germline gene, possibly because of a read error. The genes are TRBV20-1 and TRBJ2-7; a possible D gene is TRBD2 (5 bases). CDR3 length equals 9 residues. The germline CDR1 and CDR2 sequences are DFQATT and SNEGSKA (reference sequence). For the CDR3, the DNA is TGCAGTGTTGGGAGAAAGGCGGACTTC. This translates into CSVGRKADF.

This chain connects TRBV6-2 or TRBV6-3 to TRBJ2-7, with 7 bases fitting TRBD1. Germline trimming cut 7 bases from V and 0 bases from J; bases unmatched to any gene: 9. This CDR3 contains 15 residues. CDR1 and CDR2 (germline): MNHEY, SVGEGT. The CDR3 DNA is TGTGCCAGCAATGCCGGGACAGCGAGCTCCTACGAGCAGTACTTC. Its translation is CASNAGTASSYEQYF.

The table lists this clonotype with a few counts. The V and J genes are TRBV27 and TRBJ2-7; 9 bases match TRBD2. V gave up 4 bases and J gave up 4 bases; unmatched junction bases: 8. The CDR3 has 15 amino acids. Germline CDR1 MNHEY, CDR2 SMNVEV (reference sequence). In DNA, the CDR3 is TGTGCCAGCAGTTACGCGGGAGGGCCTATATACGAGCAGTACTTC. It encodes CASSYAGGPIYEQYF.

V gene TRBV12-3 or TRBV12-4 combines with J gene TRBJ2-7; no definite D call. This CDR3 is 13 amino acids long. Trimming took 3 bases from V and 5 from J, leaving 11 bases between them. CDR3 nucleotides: TGTGCCAGCAGTTTCTCGAGCGTCGACGAGCAGTACTTC. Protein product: CASSFSSVDEQYF.

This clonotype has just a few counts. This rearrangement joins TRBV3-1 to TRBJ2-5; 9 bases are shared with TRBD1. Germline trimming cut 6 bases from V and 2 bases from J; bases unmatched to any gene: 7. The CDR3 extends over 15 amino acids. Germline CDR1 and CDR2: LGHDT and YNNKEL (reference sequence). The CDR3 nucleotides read TGTGCCAGCAGGCCGACAGGGGGGCCTCAAGAGACCCAGTACTTC. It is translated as CASRPTGGPQETQYF.

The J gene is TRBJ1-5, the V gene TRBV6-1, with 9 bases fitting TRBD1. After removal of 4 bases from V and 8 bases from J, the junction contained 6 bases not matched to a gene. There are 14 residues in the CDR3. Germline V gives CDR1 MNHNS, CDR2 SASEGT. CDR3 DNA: TGTGCCAGCAGTGTAACAGGGGGCGAGGAGCCCCAGCATTTT. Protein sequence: CASSVTGGEEPQHF.

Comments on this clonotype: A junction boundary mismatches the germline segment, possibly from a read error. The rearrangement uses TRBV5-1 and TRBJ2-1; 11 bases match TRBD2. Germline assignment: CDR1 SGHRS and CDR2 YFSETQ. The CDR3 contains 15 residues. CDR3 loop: CASSLSTSGANELFF. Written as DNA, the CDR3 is TGCGCCAGCAGCTTATCGACTAGCGGGGCCAATGAGCTGTTCTTC.

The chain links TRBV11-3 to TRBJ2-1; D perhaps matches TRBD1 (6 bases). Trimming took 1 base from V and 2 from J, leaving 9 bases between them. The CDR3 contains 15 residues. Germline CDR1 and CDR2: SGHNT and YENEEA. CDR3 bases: TGTGCCAGCAGCTTAGCCACAGGGCCCTACAATGAGCAGTTCTTC. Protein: CASSLATGPYNEQFF.

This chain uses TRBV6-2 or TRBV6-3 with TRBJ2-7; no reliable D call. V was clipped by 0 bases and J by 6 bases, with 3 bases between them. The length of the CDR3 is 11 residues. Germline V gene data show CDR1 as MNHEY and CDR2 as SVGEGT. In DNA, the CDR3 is TGTGCCAGCAGTTACTCGGGCGAGCAGTACTTC. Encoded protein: CASSYSGEQYF.

The CDR3 DNA reads as TGTGCCAGCAGCCGCGGACAGGCCCCAGATACGCAGTATTTT. Its translation: CASSRGQAPDTQYF. The J gene is TRBJ2-3, the V gene TRBV5-8, with 7 bases identical to TRBD1. CDR1 is SGHTS and CDR2 is YDEGEE in the germline V gene. Trimming removed 4 bases from V and 4 bases from J; junction bases left unmatched: 6. This CDR3 is 14 amino acids long.

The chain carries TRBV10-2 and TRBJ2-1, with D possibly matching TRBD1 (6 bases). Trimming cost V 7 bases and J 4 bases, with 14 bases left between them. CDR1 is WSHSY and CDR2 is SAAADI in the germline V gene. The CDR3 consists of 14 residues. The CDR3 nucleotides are TGCGCCAGCAAGGTGGACAGCTTTTACAATGAGCAGTTCTTC. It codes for CASKVDSFYNEQFF.

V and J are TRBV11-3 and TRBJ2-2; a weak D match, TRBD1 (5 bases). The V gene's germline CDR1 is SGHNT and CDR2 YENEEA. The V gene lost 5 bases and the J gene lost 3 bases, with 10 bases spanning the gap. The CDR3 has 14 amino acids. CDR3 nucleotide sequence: TGTGCCAGCAGCCGGACCAGGGACACCGGGGAGCTGTTTTTT. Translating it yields CASSRTRDTGELFF.

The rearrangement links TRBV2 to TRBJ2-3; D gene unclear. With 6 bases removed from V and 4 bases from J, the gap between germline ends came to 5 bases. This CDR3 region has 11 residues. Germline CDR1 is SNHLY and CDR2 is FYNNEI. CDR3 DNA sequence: TGTGCCAGCAGCTCTCCAGATACGCAGTATTTT. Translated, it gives CASSSPDTQYF.

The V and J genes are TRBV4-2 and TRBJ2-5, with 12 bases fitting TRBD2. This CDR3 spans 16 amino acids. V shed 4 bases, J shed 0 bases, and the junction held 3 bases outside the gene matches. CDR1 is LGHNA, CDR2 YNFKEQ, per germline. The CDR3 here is CASSPRLAGDQETQYF. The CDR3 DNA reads TGTGCCAGCAGCCCGCGACTAGCGGGGGACCAAGAGACCCAGTACTTC.

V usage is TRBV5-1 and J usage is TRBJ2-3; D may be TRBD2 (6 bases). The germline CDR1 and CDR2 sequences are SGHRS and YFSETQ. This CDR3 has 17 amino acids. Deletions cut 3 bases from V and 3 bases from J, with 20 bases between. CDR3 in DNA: TGCGCCAGCAGCTGGGGGGACGCCCGGAGGCGGACAGATACGCAGTATTTT. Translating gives CASSWGDARRRTDTQYF.

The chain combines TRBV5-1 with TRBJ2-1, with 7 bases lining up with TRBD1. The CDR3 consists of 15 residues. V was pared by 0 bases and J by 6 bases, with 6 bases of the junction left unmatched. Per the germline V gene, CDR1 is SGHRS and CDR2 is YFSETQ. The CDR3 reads CASSLAEHRGNEQFF. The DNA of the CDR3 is TGCGCCAGCAGCTTGGCCGAGCACAGGGGCAATGAGCAGTTCTTC.

The CDR3 loop reads CAISESLSGGELFF. The CDR3 nucleotides read TGTGCCATCAGTGAGTCTCTCTCCGGCGGGGAGCTGTTTTTT. The chain uses TRBV10-3 and TRBJ2-2; D not certain. There are 14 residues in the CDR3. Per germline, CDR1 ENHRY and CDR2 SYGVKD. Trimming stripped 0 bases from V and 7 bases from J, with 9 bases between.

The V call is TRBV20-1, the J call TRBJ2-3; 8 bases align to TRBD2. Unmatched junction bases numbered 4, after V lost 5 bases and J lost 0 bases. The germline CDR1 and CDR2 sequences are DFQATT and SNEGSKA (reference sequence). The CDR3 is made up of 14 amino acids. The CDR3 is CSAHIAGSTDTQYF. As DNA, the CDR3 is TGCAGTGCTCACATAGCGGGGAGCACAGATACGCAGTATTTT.

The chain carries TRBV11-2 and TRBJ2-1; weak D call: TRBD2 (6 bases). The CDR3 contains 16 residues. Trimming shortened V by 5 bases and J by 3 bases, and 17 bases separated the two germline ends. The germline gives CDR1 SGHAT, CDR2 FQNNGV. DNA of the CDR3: TGTGCCAGCAGCATCCTGCTAGCGAAATACTACAATGAGCAGTTCTTC. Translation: CASSILLAKYYNEQFF. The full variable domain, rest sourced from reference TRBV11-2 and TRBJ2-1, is EAGVAQSPRYKIIEKRQSVAFWCNPISGHATLYWYQQILGQGPKLLIQFQNNGVVDDSQLPKDRFSAERLKGVDSTLKIQPAKLEDSAVYLCASSILLAKYYNEQFFGPGTRLTVL.

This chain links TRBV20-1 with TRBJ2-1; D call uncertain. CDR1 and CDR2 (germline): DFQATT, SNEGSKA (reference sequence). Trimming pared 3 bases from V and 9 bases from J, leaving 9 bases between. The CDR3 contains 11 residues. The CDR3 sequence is CSASRVSEQFF. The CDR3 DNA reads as TGCAGTGCTAGCCGAGTAAGTGAGCAGTTCTTC.

The CDR3 nucleotides read TGTGCCAGCAGCCAAGGGACAGGTCCAGCAAATGAGCAGTTCTTC. It yields the protein CASSQGTGPANEQFF. This sequence joins TRBV3-1 and TRBJ2-1, with TRBD1 matching 7 bases. Per germline, CDR1 LGHDT and CDR2 YNNKEL (reference sequence). Trimming at V came to 1 base and at J to 7 bases, leaving 7 bases not matched to a gene. The CDR3 spans 15 residues.

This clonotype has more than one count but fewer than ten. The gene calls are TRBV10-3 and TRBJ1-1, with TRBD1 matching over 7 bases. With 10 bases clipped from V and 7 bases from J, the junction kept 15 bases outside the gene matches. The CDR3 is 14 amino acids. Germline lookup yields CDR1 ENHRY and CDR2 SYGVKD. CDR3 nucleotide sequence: TGTGCCACCGGACACAGGGGAAATAGGGGTGAAGCTTTCTTT. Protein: CATGHRGNRGEAFF.

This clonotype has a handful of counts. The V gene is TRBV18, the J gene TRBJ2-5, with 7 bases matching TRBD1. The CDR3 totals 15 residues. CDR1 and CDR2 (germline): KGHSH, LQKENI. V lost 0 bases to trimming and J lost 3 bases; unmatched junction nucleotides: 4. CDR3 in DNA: TGTGCCAGCTCACCACCGGGACAGACTAAAGAGACCCAGTACTTC. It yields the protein CASSPPGQTKETQYF.

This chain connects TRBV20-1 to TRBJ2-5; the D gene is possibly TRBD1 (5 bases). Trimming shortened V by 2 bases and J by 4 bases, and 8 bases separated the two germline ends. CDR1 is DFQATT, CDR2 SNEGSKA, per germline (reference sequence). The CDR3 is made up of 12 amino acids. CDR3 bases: TGCAGTGCTAGAACAGGACGAGAGACCCAGTACTTC. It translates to CSARTGRETQYF.

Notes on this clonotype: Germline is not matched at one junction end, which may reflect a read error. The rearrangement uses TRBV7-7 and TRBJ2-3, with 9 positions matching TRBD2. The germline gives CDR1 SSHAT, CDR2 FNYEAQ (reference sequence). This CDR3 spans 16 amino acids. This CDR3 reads CASSLGPSGGTDTQYF. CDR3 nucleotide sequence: TGTGCTAGCAGCTTAGGACCCAGCGGGGGGACAGATACGCAGTATTTT. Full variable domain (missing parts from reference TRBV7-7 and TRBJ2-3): GAGVSQSPRYKVTKRGQDVTLRCDPISSHATLYWYQQALGQGPEFLTYFNYEAQPDKSGLPSDRFSAERPEGSISTLTIQRTEQRDSAMYRCASSLGPSGGTDTQYFGPGTRLTVL.

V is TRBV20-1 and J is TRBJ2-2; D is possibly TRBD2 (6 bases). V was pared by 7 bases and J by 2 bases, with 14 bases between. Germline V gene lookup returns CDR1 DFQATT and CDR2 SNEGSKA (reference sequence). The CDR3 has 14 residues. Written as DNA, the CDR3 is TGCAGTGTCCCTCGGGGGACTAACACCGGGGAGCTGTTTTTT. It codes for CSVPRGTNTGELFF.